This entry describes one TCR beta chain. The target of this receptor is not known. The input lacks base qualities; no much larger clone sits a single base away. CDR1 and CDR2 are read off the germline V gene (reference sequence) as DFQATT and SNEGSKA. The CDR3 numbers 12 residues from cysteine through phenylalanine. Just the 36-base CDR3 DNA is kept, in frame starting at base 1. Relative to germline, V is 5 bases shorter and J is 0 bases shorter, with 7 bases between their ends. The library was prepared using multiplex PCR. Reads for this sample came from an Illumina HiSeq 4000. CDR3 regions were amplified by Arm-PCR with iRepertoire HTBI primers to construct TCR beta libraries. Before sequencing, the PCR products went through gel purification. The paper's data handling went like this. A total of 62 TRBV and 14 TRBJ segments were identified across samples and were used for gene usage analysis of CDR3 amino acid clonotypes. COPE and FqMerger were used to merge filtered high-quality paired reads into contigs. Contigs were aligned with BLAST to IMGT TRBV, TRBD and TRBJ reference genes, and CDR3 was defined per IMGT. Any clonotype with a frequency above 0.1% was classified as a highly expanded clone. Repertoire diversity was measured by Shannon entropy, and V-J evenness by the Gini coefficient. A clonotype was considered public if more than one individual shared it. TCRdb applied fastp at Q25 and MiXCR to the public reads, then kept only in-frame beta chains. Entries that share a CDR3 protein sequence are merged under the most common genes and DNA. The V and J calls and clone size come from TCRdb's table, not from the authors' own analysis. This sample lists around 510,000 distinct CDR3 sequences; less than 25% were detected once. Roughly 8% of the sample is held by the ten biggest clonotypes.

These data belong to a study of regulatory T cells in long-lasting Graves disease (dated by TCRdb to the early 2020s). In the study overall: Persistent Graves' disease meant more than 5 years of antithyroid drug treatment with TSH receptor autoantibodies that stayed positive. The study was registered as a clinical trial and conducted in China. Persistent Graves' disease patients in the clinical cohort had taken antithyroid drugs for roughly ten years on average. A total of about 33 samples underwent TCR sequencing, from roughly 13 patients with persistent Graves' disease and roughly 20 patients with newly diagnosed Graves' disease. This study used TCR sequencing and RNA sequencing of peripheral blood to compare persistent Graves' disease patients against newly diagnosed Graves' disease patients.

Points the paper makes about the study in general: Peripheral blood alone was examined, since thyroid tissue, which constituted the primary lesion, could not be accessed. TRBV28, TRBJ1-2 and TRBJ2-5 were preferentially used in persistent disease, while TRBV20-1 and TRBJ2-1 were favored in newly diagnosed disease. Sequencing and analysis were restricted to the TCR beta chain. The authors acknowledged the small sample size as a limitation that may reduce accuracy. Compared with newly diagnosed patients, patients with persistent Graves' disease had lower TCR Shannon entropy and fewer highly expanded clones, which suggests clonal expansion. Patients with persistent disease shared more public clonotypes (around 2,700) than newly diagnosed patients did (nearly 1,000).

The sample's time point label, in plain terms: persistent/refractory GD, antithyroid drugs over 5 years with positive TRAb. RNA was extracted from PBMCs in TRIzol for both TCR sequencing and RNA sequencing. The diagnosis of Graves' disease followed American Thyroid Association guidelines. Patients for the study were recruited at an endocrinology department in Xi'an, China. Each patient gave roughly 10 milliliters of peripheral blood, collected in an EDTA anticoagulant tube. Ficoll Paque Plus density gradient separation was used to isolate PBMCs, and no additional T cell sorting was done. An Agilent 2100 Bioanalyzer and agarose gel were used to assess RNA quality, and a NanoDrop 2000 was used to measure RNA concentration.

The specimen comprised peripheral blood mononuclear cells (PBMCs), sampled when the disease was refractory, from a patient treated with antithyroid drugs. The chain is assembled from TRBV20-1 and TRBJ1-1; TRBD1 could be the D gene, as 5 bases match. The sequence was obtained from a female donor with Graves disease. The nucleotide sequence is given as TGCAGTGCTGCCAGGGTGAACACTGAAGCTTTCTTT. Translated, it gives CSAARVNTEAFF.